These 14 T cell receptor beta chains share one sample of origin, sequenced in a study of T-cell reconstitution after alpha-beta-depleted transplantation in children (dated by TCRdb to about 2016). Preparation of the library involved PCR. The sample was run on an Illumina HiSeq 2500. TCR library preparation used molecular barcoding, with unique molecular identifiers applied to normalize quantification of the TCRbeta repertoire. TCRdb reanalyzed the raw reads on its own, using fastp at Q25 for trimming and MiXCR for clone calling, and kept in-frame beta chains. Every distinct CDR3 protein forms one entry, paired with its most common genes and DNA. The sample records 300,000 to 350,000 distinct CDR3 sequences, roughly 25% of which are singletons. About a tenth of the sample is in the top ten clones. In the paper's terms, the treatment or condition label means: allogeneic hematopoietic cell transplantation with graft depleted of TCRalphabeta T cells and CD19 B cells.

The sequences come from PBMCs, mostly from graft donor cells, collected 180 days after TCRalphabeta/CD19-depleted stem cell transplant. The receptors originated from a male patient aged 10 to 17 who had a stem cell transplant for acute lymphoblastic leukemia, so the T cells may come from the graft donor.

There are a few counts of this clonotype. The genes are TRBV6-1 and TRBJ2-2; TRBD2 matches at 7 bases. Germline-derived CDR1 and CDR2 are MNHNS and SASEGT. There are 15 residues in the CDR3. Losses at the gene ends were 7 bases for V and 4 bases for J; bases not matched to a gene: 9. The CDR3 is CASTRTSRGTGELFF. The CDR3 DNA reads TGTGCCAGCACTCGGACTAGTCGGGGCACCGGGGAGCTGTTTTTT.

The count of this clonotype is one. CDR3 in DNA: TGTGCCAGCAGTTACTCTGGGGGAAACAGGGGGTCCCTGGGGTTTGGGCAGCCCCAGCATTTT. Encoded protein: CASSYSGGNRGSLGFGQPQHF. The chain couples TRBV6-2 or TRBV6-3 to TRBJ1-5; 8 bases line up with TRBD1. With V trimmed by 0 bases and J by 7 bases, 23 bases remained unmatched. The germline gives CDR1 MNHEY, CDR2 SVGEGT. The CDR3 is 21 amino acids.

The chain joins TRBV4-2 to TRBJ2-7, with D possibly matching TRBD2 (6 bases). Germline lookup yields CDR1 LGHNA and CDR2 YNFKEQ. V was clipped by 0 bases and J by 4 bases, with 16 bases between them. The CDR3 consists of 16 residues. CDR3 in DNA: TGTGCCAGCAGCCAAGAAAGAAGGGCCGCGGGGTACGAGCAGTACTTC. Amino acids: CASSQERRAAGYEQYF.

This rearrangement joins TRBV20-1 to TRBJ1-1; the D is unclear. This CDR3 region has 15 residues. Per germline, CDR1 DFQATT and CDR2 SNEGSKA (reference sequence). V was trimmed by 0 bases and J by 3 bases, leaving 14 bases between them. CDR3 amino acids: CSARDLRKSYTEAFF. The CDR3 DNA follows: TGCAGTGCTAGAGATCTGCGGAAATCCTACACTGAAGCTTTCTTT.

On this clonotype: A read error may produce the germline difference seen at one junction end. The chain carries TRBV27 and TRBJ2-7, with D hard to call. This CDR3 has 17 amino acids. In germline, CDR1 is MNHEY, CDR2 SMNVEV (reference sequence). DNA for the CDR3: TGTGCCTGCAGTCCCTCTTTCGACAAGACTTACCCCTACGAGCAGTACTTC. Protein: CACSPSFDKTYPYEQYF.

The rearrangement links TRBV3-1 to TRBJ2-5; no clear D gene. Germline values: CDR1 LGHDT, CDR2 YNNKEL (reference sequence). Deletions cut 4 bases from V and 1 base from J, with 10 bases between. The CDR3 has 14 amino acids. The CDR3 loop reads CASSPPLVQETQYF. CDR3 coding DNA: TGTGCCAGCAGCCCCCCCCTGGTCCAAGAGACCCAGTACTTC.

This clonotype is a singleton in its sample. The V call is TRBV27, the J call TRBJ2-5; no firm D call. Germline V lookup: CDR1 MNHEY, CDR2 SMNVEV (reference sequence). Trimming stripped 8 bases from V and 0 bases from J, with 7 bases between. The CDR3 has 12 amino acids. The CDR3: CASGFNQETQYF. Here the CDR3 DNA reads TGTGCCAGCGGGTTTAACCAAGAGACCCAGTACTTC.

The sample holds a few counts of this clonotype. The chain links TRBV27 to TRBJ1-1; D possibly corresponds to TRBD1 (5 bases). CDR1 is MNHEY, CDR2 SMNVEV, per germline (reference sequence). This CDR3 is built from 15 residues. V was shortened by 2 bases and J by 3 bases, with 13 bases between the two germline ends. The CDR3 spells CASSLGGERDTEAFF. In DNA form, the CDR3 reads TGTGCCAGCAGTTTAGGGGGGGAGAGGGACACTGAAGCTTTCTTT.

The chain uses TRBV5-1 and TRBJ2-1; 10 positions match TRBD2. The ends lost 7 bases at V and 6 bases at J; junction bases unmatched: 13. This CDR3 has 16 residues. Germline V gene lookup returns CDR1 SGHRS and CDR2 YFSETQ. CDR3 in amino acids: CASSRRSGRARNEQFF. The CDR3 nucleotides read TGCGCCAGCTCCCGACGGAGCGGGAGGGCCCGCAATGAGCAGTTCTTC.

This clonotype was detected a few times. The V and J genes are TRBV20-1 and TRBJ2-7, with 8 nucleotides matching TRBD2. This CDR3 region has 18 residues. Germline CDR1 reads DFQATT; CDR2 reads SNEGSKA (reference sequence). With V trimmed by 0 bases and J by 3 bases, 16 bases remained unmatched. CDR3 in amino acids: CSARDISPSIGGDYEQYF. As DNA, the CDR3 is TGCAGTGCTAGAGATATCTCTCCCTCTATCGGGGGGGACTACGAGCAGTACTTC.

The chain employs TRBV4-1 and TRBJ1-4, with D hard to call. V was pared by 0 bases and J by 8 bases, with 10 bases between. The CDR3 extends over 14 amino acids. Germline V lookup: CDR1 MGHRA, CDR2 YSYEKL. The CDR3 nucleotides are TGCGCCAGCAGCCAAGACCCTCGCGGCGAAAAACTGTTTTTT. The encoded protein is CASSQDPRGEKLFF.

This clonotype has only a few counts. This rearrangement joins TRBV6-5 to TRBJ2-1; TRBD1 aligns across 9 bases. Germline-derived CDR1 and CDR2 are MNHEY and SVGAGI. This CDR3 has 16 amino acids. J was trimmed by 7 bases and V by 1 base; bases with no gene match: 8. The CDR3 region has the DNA TGTGCCAGCAGTTACTTCCGGGACAGGGTAAAAAATGAGCAGTTCTTC. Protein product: CASSYFRDRVKNEQFF.

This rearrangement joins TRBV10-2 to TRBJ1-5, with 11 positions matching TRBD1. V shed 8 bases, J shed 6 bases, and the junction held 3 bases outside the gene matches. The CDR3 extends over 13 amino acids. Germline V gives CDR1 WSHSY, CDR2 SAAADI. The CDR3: CASGDRGIQPQHF. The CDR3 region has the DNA TGCGCCAGCGGGGACAGGGGGATTCAGCCCCAGCATTTT.

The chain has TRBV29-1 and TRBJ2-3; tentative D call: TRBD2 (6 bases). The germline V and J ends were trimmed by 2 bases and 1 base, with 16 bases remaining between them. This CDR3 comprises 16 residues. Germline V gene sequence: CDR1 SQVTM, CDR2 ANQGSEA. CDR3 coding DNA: TGCAGCGTTGAACCCTACGGGGGAAAAGGCACAGATACGCAGTATTTT. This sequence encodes CSVEPYGGKGTDTQYF.